The present entry profiles one T cell receptor beta chain with its context. This specimen comes from a study of CD8+ T cells in alopecia areata. cDNA reverse transcribed from extracted RNA served as the sequencing template. Method: immunoSEQ multiplex PCR; TCRdb's copy keeps in-frame clones and lacks some. Of about 110,000 clones listed, roughly 60% were seen once; the top ten hold roughly 20%. This CDR3 has 18 amino acids. The V end lost 4 bases, the J end lost 4 bases, and 25 bases lay between the germline ends. Germline V gene lookup returns CDR1 MGHRA and CDR2 YSYEKL. The source is a human donor in good health. Specimen: CD8+ T cells sorted from blood. The chain is built from TRBV4-1 and TRBJ1-2; no clear D gene. CDR3 sequence: CASSLSSLGGSRVYGYTF. Written as DNA, the CDR3 is TGCGCCAGCAGCCTATCTTCTCTGGGAGGTAGCAGAGTCTATGGCTACACCTTC.